One sample yielded the 20 T cell receptor beta chains listed below, sequenced in a study of beta chain features in type 1 diabetes. General observations from the study: Moderate yet significant TCRB CDR3 shortening was seen in Type 1 diabetes patients in all four CD4+ subsets.

No antigen is known for these receptors. The entirety of the isolated RNA underwent reverse transcription, so expressed TCRB transcripts were sequenced. Data came from immunoSEQ multiplex PCR; TCRdb stores just in-frame clones and leaves some out. The sample records a few hundred thousand clones, approximately 15% being singletons. The sample taken for sequencing was naive CD4+ T cells from blood. The receptors here all came from a woman under 30 with type 1 diabetes.

This clone was seen a few times. CDR3 nucleotide sequence: TGTGCCAGCAGTGAATACCGGCAGGGGAAGGCCGGGGAGCTGTTTTTT. As protein: CASSEYRQGKAGELFF. This chain joins TRBV25-1 and TRBJ2-2; TRBD1 might be the D (6 bases). Germline V CDR1 and CDR2: MGHDK, SYGVNS. This CDR3 has 16 amino acids. The V end was cut by 0 bases, the J end by 6 bases, with 14 bases between.

The V call is TRBV15, the J call TRBJ2-2, with TRBD2 matching over 10 bases. The germline gives CDR1 LNHNV, CDR2 YYDKDF (reference sequence). Unmatched junction bases numbered 2, after V lost 4 bases and J lost 3 bases. This CDR3 contains 15 residues. CDR3 in DNA: TGTGCCACCAGCAAAGGACTAGCGGACACCGGGGAGCTGTTTTTT. Translation gives CATSKGLADTGELFF.

J is TRBJ2-2 and V is TRBV19, with 11 bases matching TRBD1. Trimming removed 5 bases from V and 5 bases from J; junction bases left unmatched: 7. The CDR3 is 16 residues long. Germline V gene lookup returns CDR1 LNHDA and CDR2 SQIVND (reference sequence). The CDR3 loop is CASSPVGTGGTGELFF. The CDR3 nucleotides are TGTGCCAGTAGTCCAGTAGGGACAGGGGGGACCGGGGAGCTGTTTTTT.

This clone has more than one count but fewer than ten. The chain is built from TRBV28 and TRBJ2-5; 9 nucleotides line up with TRBD2. The CDR3 is 16 residues long. Trimming took 2 bases from V and 7 from J; bases not matched to a gene: 11. Germline V CDR1 and CDR2: MDHEN, SYDVKM. CDR3 in DNA: TGTGCCAGCAGTTTAGGGGGGACTAGCCAGGGTAGGACCCAGTACTTC. The encoded protein is CASSLGGTSQGRTQYF.

The gene calls are TRBV29-1 and TRBJ2-1; 11 bases line up with TRBD2. The trim removed 1 base at V and 2 bases at J, leaving 1 base unmatched. The CDR3 spans 15 residues. The germline CDR1 and CDR2 sequences are SQVTM and ANQGSEA. The CDR3 DNA reads TGCAGCGTTGAAGTGGGACTAGCGGCCTACAATGAGCAGTTCTTC. Protein sequence: CSVEVGLAAYNEQFF.

This clone was counted a few times. The CDR3 region is CASSPGVGGRGQPQHF. The CDR3 DNA sequence: TGTGCCAGTAGTCCAGGAGTCGGCGGGAGAGGTCAGCCCCAGCATTTT. The V gene is TRBV19, the J gene TRBJ1-5; the D is unclear. The V end lost 5 bases, the J end lost 6 bases, and 20 bases lay between the germline ends. Per germline, CDR1 LNHDA and CDR2 SQIVND (reference sequence). This CDR3 is built from 16 residues.

The chain links TRBV27 to TRBJ1-1; D might be TRBD1 (5 bases). Between the trimmed V and J ends, which lost 7 bases and 1 base, there was a span of 16 bases. The CDR3 extends over 15 amino acids. Germline assignment: CDR1 MNHEY and CDR2 SMNVEV (reference sequence). In DNA form, the CDR3 reads TGTGCCAGCACTCGTCCGCGACAGTCGAACACTGAAGCTTTCTTT. Its protein is CASTRPRQSNTEAFF.

The CDR3 reads CASSPWEGLLNYEQYF. CDR3 in DNA: TGCGCCAGCAGCCCCTGGGAGGGCCTCCTGAACTACGAGCAGTACTTC. This chain uses TRBV4-1 with TRBJ2-7; 7 bases line up with TRBD2. CDR1 and CDR2 from the germline V gene are MGHRA and YSYEKL. The CDR3 spans 16 residues. V shed 4 bases and J 3 bases; nucleotides not matched to a gene: 12.

This clone was seen a few times. The J gene is TRBJ2-5, the V gene TRBV14; 9 bases fit TRBD1. The ends lost 4 bases at V and 3 bases at J; junction bases unmatched: 6. Per the germline V gene, CDR1 is SGHDN and CDR2 is FVKESK. This CDR3 is 15 amino acids long. This CDR3 reads CASSLPRTGEETQYF. The CDR3 region has the DNA TGTGCCAGCAGCCTCCCCCGGACAGGGGAAGAGACCCAGTACTTC.

The rearrangement joins TRBV29-1 to TRBJ2-5, with a tentative D call TRBD1 (7 bases). Germline V gene lookup returns CDR1 SQVTM and CDR2 ANQGSEA. This CDR3 spans 13 amino acids. Trimming left V 7 bases short and J 5 bases short, with 17 bases between. As DNA, the CDR3 is TGCAGCGAATCTACAGGGGCGGGGGAGACCCAGTACTTC. Protein: CSESTGAGETQYF. Filled out from reference TRBV29-1 and TRBJ2-5, the complete variable domain reads SAVISQKPSRDICQRGTSLTIQCQVDSQVTMMFWYRQQPGQSLTLIATANQGSEATYESGFVIDKFPISRPNLTFSTLTVSNMSPEDSSIYLCSESTGAGETQYFGPGTRLLVL.

This clone has only a few counts. The J gene is TRBJ1-1, the V gene TRBV5-8, with D possibly matching TRBD1 (6 bases). This CDR3 has 13 residues. Trimming took off 5 bases at V and 6 bases at J, with 14 bases between the two ends. Germline-derived CDR1 and CDR2 are SGHTS and YDEGEE. The CDR3 DNA reads TGTGCCAGCAGTGGACAGTTGGGGGCTGAAGCTTTCTTT. It is translated as CASSGQLGAEAFF.

This rearrangement joins TRBV10-3 to TRBJ2-1, with unresolved D. CDR3 length: 13 residues. Trimming cost V 6 bases and J 3 bases, with 9 bases left between them. Germline V lookup: CDR1 ENHRY, CDR2 SYGVKD. The CDR3 protein is CAISPLSYNEQFF. The CDR3 bases are TGTGCCATCAGCCCGCTTAGCTACAATGAGCAGTTCTTC.

The chain uses TRBV7-6 and TRBJ2-1; 7 bases fit TRBD2. Per the germline V gene, CDR1 is SGHVS and CDR2 is FNYEAQ. J was trimmed by 3 bases and V by 1 base; bases with no gene match: 9. This CDR3 region has 17 residues. CDR3 coding DNA: TGTGCCAGCAGCTTAGTGTTGGCGGGAGTCGGCTACAATGAGCAGTTCTTC. Its translation is CASSLVLAGVGYNEQFF.

This clone showed up just once. The chain is built from TRBV7-2 and TRBJ1-2; D not resolved. The germline V and J ends were trimmed by 1 base and 0 bases, with 6 bases remaining between them. CDR3 size: 14 residues. Germline lookup yields CDR1 SGHTA and CDR2 FQGNSA. CDR3 sequence reads: CASSLGGSNYGYTF. The CDR3 DNA follows: TGTGCCAGCAGCTTAGGCGGATCTAACTATGGCTACACCTTC.

The chain has TRBV7-6 and TRBJ2-3, with D uncertain. The CDR3 loop spans 15 amino acids. The V end was cut by 2 bases, the J end by 4 bases, with 13 bases between. The V gene's germline CDR1 is SGHVS and CDR2 FNYEAQ. The CDR3 protein is CASSLQASSADTQYF. The CDR3 nucleotides read TGTGCCAGCAGCTTACAGGCCTCGAGTGCAGATACGCAGTATTTT.

The V call is TRBV19, the J call TRBJ1-1; D is possibly TRBD1 (6 bases). Between the trimmed V and J ends, which lost 4 bases and 8 bases, there was a span of 17 bases. CDR3 size: 14 residues. The germline CDR1 and CDR2 sequences are LNHDA and SQIVND (reference sequence). The CDR3 loop is CASSTGQRPAEAFF. The CDR3, as DNA: TGTGCCAGTAGTACCGGACAGCGGCCCGCAGAAGCTTTCTTT.

The sample holds a few counts of this clone. V and J are TRBV11-2 and TRBJ2-7, with D possibly being TRBD1 (6 bases). This CDR3 is 15 amino acids long. V gave up 0 bases and J gave up 2 bases, with 11 bases separating them. The germline CDR1 and CDR2 sequences are SGHAT and FQNNGV. Written as DNA, the CDR3 is TGTGCCAGCAGCTTAGATTTCGGACAGACCTACGAGCAGTACTTC. It yields the protein CASSLDFGQTYEQYF.

CDR3 sequence: CASGLGNREQFF. The CDR3 DNA reads TGTGCTAGTGGTTTGGGCAACAGGGAGCAGTTCTTC. V usage is TRBV12-5 and J usage is TRBJ2-1, with D maybe TRBD1 (5 bases). Between the trimmed V and J ends, which lost 1 base and 10 bases, there was a span of 8 bases. This CDR3 has 12 residues. In germline, CDR1 is LGHNT, CDR2 FRNRAP. The full variable domain, its missing parts supplied by reference TRBV12-5 and TRBJ2-1, is DARVTQTPRHKVTEMGQEVTMRCQPILGHNTVFWYRQTMMQGLELLAYFRNRAPLDDSGMPKDRFSAEMPDATLATLKIQPSEPRDSAVYFCASGLGNREQFFGPGTRLTVL.

CDR3 nucleotide sequence: TGTGCCAGCACCACAGGGGGCTCTCCCTACGAGCAGTACGTC. Its translation is CASTTGGSPYEQYV. The chain combines TRBV19 with TRBJ2-7, with TRBD1 matching over 9 bases. With V trimmed by 9 bases and J by 2 bases, 8 bases remained unmatched. Germline V CDR1 and CDR2: LNHDA, SQIVND (reference sequence). The CDR3 spans 14 residues.

This clone has only a few counts. Here the CDR3 reads CASSRIAGAGEQYV. The CDR3 DNA reads as TGTGCCAGCAGCCGCATAGCGGGAGCAGGCGAGCAGTACGTC. The chain employs TRBV5-6 and TRBJ2-7, with TRBD2 identical over 9 bases. The CDR3 runs 14 residues. Germline assignment: CDR1 SGHDT and CDR2 YYEEEE. The V segment lost 4 bases and the J segment 6 bases; nucleotides outside the gene matches: 8.